This record looks at one T cell receptor beta chain sequence and its context. This entry is derived from a study of shared T cell receptors in the human thymus. J was trimmed by 7 bases and V by 2 bases; bases with no gene match: 15. Germline V gives CDR1 SGHNT, CDR2 YENEEA. The CDR3 spans 18 residues. Some clones are missing from TCRdb's copy, which holds only in-frame ones; the method was immunoSEQ multiplex PCR. Of hundreds of thousands of clones in the sample, around 89% were seen once. In addition, the sample was reused for a study of human thymus T cells.

The sequenced material came from thymocytes. This sequence was found in a boy younger than two with a congenital heart defect. The chain carries TRBV11-3 and TRBJ2-7; 12 bases are shared with TRBD2. CDR3 DNA: TGTGCCAGCAGCTTACCAAAGACTAGCGGGAGCTCTCTGGGTGAGCAGTACTTC. Translated: CASSLPKTSGSSLGEQYF.